At least ten counts were recorded for the clone carrying this T cell receptor beta chain. Its target is not known. Using its own MiXCR run on the multiplex PCR reads, TCRdb lists one record per CDR3 protein. The repertoire has about 130,000 distinct CDR3 sequences, about 20% of them found once; the top ten carry about 2.2%. Axillary draining lymph nodes of breast cancer patients supplied the node samples. The data belong to a study of breast tumors, draining lymph nodes, adjacent tissues. Study results and caveats: Compared with lymph nodes, tumors were less diverse; compared with nontumor tissue, more. Luminal-like breast cancer showed significantly greater tumor-nontumor repertoire similarity than basal-like breast cancer did. Most tumor T cells seemingly derive from lymph node, then expand in tumor. Data only fit, rather than demonstrated, lymph node origin of most tumor T cells.

Sequencing was done on a sample of axillary lymph node tissue. The receptor comes from a female donor with breast cancer. Some clones in this sample may be carry-over from other donors' samples.

The CDR3 loop reads CASSVTSGQETQYF. The DNA of the CDR3 is TGTGCCAGCAGTGTGACTAGCGGACAAGAGACCCAGTACTTC. The chain recombines TRBV25-1 with TRBJ2-5; 9 bases are a match to TRBD2. Losses at the gene ends were 4 bases for V and 2 bases for J; bases not matched to a gene: 2. From germline, CDR1 is MGHDK and CDR2 SYGVNS. The CDR3 runs 14 residues.